These 25 T cell receptor beta chains were all obtained from the same sample, sequenced in a study of T cells in Graves' hyperthyroidism and ophthalmopathy. TCR beta CDR3 regions were amplified from RNA. The TCR CDR3 was amplified in a first-round RT-PCR using the HTBI primer set. TCRdb used MiXCR to reprocess the multiplex PCR reads, holding one entry per CDR3 protein. The repertoire holds 300,000 to 450,000 distinct CDR3 sequences, with around 18% as singletons. Sequencing was carried out using blood. The receptors shown here come from a woman aged 40 to 50 with Graves' ophthalmopathy.

At least ten counts were recorded for this clonotype. The rearrangement uses TRBV19 and TRBJ2-7; D is possibly TRBD2 (6 bases). The V end lost 6 bases, the J end lost 1 base, and 13 bases lay between the germline ends. The CDR3 consists of 14 residues. The germline V gene encodes CDR1 LNHDA and CDR2 SQIVND (reference sequence). The CDR3 is CASSPGLRSYEQYF. The CDR3 DNA reads TGTGCCAGTAGCCCGGGACTGAGATCCTACGAGCAGTACTTC.

The sample holds many counts of this clonotype. The chain employs TRBV27 and TRBJ2-7, with no clear D. Trimming cost V 4 bases and J 6 bases, with 10 bases left between them. This CDR3 has 12 amino acids. Germline CDR1 MNHEY, CDR2 SMNVEV (reference sequence). The CDR3 loop is CASSSPASEQYF. The CDR3 region has the DNA TGTGCCAGCAGTTCCCCGGCCAGCGAGCAGTACTTC.

This clonotype was detected many times. CDR3 sequence reads: CASSATRLAGGTYEQYF. The CDR3 DNA follows: TGTGCCAGCAGTGCCACAAGACTAGCGGGAGGAACCTACGAGCAGTACTTC. This chain uses TRBV6-1 with TRBJ2-7; 13 nucleotides align to TRBD2. The CDR3 extends over 17 amino acids. CDR1 and CDR2 (germline): MNHNS, SASEGT. Unmatched junction bases numbered 8, after V lost 4 bases and J lost 2 bases.

This clonotype was observed many times. The chain carries TRBV2 and TRBJ2-7; TRBD1 is a possible D gene (7 bases). CDR3 length: 12 residues. V was trimmed by 10 bases and J by 3 bases, leaving 13 bases between them. The germline gives CDR1 SNHLY, CDR2 FYNNEI. The CDR3: CANRGGNYEQYF. CDR3 sequence (DNA): TGTGCCAACAGGGGAGGAAACTACGAGCAGTACTTC.

This clonotype appeared many times. The genes are TRBV29-1 and TRBJ1-2; 9 bases align to TRBD1. CDR1 and CDR2 (germline): SQVTM, ANQGSEA. There are 13 residues in the CDR3. V gave up 3 bases and J gave up 8 bases; unmatched junction bases: 7. The CDR3 bases are TGCAGCGTTGAGGACAGGGGAGGCTTCGGCTACACCTTC. Translation: CSVEDRGGFGYTF.

This clonotype was picked up many times. The chain combines TRBV28 with TRBJ1-1; no clear D. Between the trimmed V and J ends, which lost 8 bases and 0 bases, there was a span of 16 bases. The germline CDR1 and CDR2 sequences are MDHEN and SYDVKM. This CDR3 comprises 15 residues. CDR3 nucleotides: TGTGCCAGCGGTTGGACCCTGGGAGTGAACACTGAAGCTTTCTTT. Translated, it gives CASGWTLGVNTEAFF.

This clonotype was seen many times. This chain uses TRBV2 with TRBJ1-1; perhaps TRBD1 as D (5 bases). CDR3 length equals 13 residues. Germline CDR1 reads SNHLY; CDR2 reads FYNNEI. V lost 6 bases and J 6 bases, leaving 14 bases between the germline ends. The CDR3 region is CASRGLDSSEAFF. The CDR3 DNA follows: TGTGCCAGCAGGGGGCTCGACAGCTCTGAAGCTTTCTTT.

The sample holds a few counts of this clonotype. The V gene is TRBV6-1, the J gene TRBJ1-5, with TRBD1 identical over 11 bases. CDR1 is MNHNS, CDR2 SASEGT, per germline. J was trimmed by 5 bases and V by 6 bases; bases with no gene match: 3. The CDR3 sequence is 14 residues long. CDR3 nucleotides: TGTGCCAGCAGGGGACAGGGGGTCCATCAGCCCCAGCATTTT. Translation: CASRGQGVHQPQHF.

The chain carries TRBV11-2 and TRBJ1-2, with TRBD1 matching over 10 bases. The junction had 14 bases not matched to a gene; V was cut back by 1 base and J by 6 bases. Per germline, CDR1 SGHAT and CDR2 FQNNGV. The CDR3 contains 18 residues. The CDR3 DNA reads as TGTGCCAGCAGCTTAGGATTGGGGACAGGGGCAGAGGAGAATGGCTACACCTTC. It translates to CASSLGLGTGAEENGYTF.

The chain joins TRBV30 to TRBJ1-6; D may be TRBD1 (5 bases). This CDR3 has 14 residues. Trimming cost V 3 bases and J 7 bases, with 13 bases left between them. Per the germline V gene, CDR1 is GTSNPN and CDR2 is SVGIG (reference sequence). The CDR3 region has the DNA TGTGCCTGGAGGGGACCGATAGAAAATTCACCCCTCCACTTT. This encodes CAWRGPIENSPLHF.

This clonotype was observed at least ten times. J is TRBJ2-7 and V is TRBV28; D may match TRBD1 or TRBD2 (5 bases each). V was pared by 0 bases and J by 2 bases, with 11 bases between. The CDR3 is made up of 15 amino acids. Germline loops: CDR1 MDHEN, CDR2 SYDVKM. CDR3 loop: CASSLWGELAYEQYF. The DNA of the CDR3 is TGTGCCAGCAGTTTATGGGGGGAGCTGGCCTACGAGCAGTACTTC.

This clonotype has ten or more counts. The chain joins TRBV12-3 or TRBV12-4 to TRBJ1-1, with D tentatively TRBD1 (6 bases). V was cut by 8 bases and J by 1 base, with 17 bases left in between. The CDR3 contains 15 residues. The DNA of the CDR3 is TGTGCCAGCCGGGGGCCCGCTGGCCGGAACACTGAAGCTTTCTTT. Protein sequence: CASRGPAGRNTEAFF.

This clonotype was recorded many times. V and J are TRBV28 and TRBJ1-1; perhaps TRBD1 as D (6 bases). The CDR3 runs 15 residues. V lost 6 bases, J lost 5 bases, and 19 bases lay in between. The germline gives CDR1 MDHEN, CDR2 SYDVKM. The CDR3 DNA sequence: TGTGCCAGCAGCAGAAGTTCCCTTAGGGGGACTGAAGCTTTCTTT. As protein: CASSRSSLRGTEAFF.

In nucleotides, the CDR3 is TGTGCCAGCATGGTGGGGCCGAACGCCTACGAGCAGTACTTC. Translating it yields CASMVGPNAYEQYF. V gene TRBV6-1 combines with J gene TRBJ2-7; the D gene is possibly TRBD1 (5 bases). Looked up from germline, CDR1 is MNHNS and CDR2 is SASEGT. CDR3 length: 14 amino acids. Trimming shortened V by 7 bases and J by 2 bases, and 15 bases separated the two germline ends.

This clonotype was observed many times. V usage is TRBV20-1 and J usage is TRBJ2-7; 7 positions match TRBD2. Germline loops: CDR1 DFQATT, CDR2 SNEGSKA (reference sequence). V was pared by 1 base and J by 2 bases, with 17 bases of the junction left unmatched. CDR3 length: 18 amino acids. CDR3 sequence (DNA): TGCAGTGCTAGAGCCCCGGTTGGGCGGGAGTGGGGCCCCTACGAGCAGTACTTC. This translates into CSARAPVGREWGPYEQYF.

This clonotype was recorded many times. The chain recombines TRBV11-3 with TRBJ2-2, with TRBD2 identical over 11 bases. J gave up 1 base and V 1 base, and 14 bases lay outside the gene matches. This CDR3 region has 21 residues. Germline CDR1 SGHNT, CDR2 YENEEA. CDR3 amino acids: CASSLGNVILAGGMNTGELFF. The CDR3 DNA reads as TGTGCCAGCAGCTTAGGAAATGTGATCCTAGCGGGAGGTATGAACACCGGGGAGCTGTTTTTT.

The table lists this clonotype with many counts. The genes are TRBV20-1 and TRBJ1-1, with TRBD1 identical over 8 bases. This CDR3 spans 13 amino acids. Trimming cost V 6 bases and J 1 base; bases outside gene matches: 4. Per the germline V gene, CDR1 is DFQATT and CDR2 is SNEGSKA (reference sequence). The CDR3 nucleotides are TGCAGTGCACGACAGGGGACGAACACTGAAGCTTTCTTT. It translates to CSARQGTNTEAFF.

J is TRBJ2-7 and V is TRBV28; D call uncertain. The CDR3 extends over 12 amino acids. V was cut by 1 base and J by 2 bases, with 3 bases left in between. Germline V gives CDR1 MDHEN, CDR2 SYDVKM. This CDR3 is CASSLLPYEQYF. For the CDR3, the DNA is TGTGCCAGCAGTTTATTGCCCTACGAGCAGTACTTC.

This clonotype was found many times. The chain carries TRBV12-3 or TRBV12-4 and TRBJ2-7; D might be TRBD1 (5 bases). V lost 6 bases and J 2 bases, leaving 8 bases between the germline ends. This CDR3 region has 12 residues. CDR3 region: CASSPGPYEQYF. The CDR3 coding sequence is TGTGCCAGCAGCCCAGGGCCCTACGAGCAGTACTTC.

This clonotype was found a few times. This may arise from a read error, as a much more abundant clone is one base away. V gene TRBV6-5 combines with J gene TRBJ2-4, with 8 bases identical to TRBD1. The germline CDR1 and CDR2 sequences are MNHEY and SVGAGI. This CDR3 comprises 15 residues. The CDR3 nucleotides read TGTGTCAGCAGTTACCAGGGGGCATCCAAAAACATTCAGTACTTC. It codes for CVSSYQGASKNIQYF.

This clonotype was observed at least ten times. The genes are TRBV29-1 and TRBJ2-7, with a possible D match to TRBD2 (6 bases). Trimming removed 0 bases from V and 7 bases from J, with 13 bases in between. This CDR3 comprises 13 residues. Germline CDR1 reads SQVTM; CDR2 reads ANQGSEA. Written as DNA, the CDR3 is TGCAGCGTTGAAGAAGTAGCGGCGGGGGAGCAGTACTTC. Protein: CSVEEVAAGEQYF.

This clonotype was found once. The chain combines TRBV12-3 or TRBV12-4 with TRBJ2-7; 7 nucleotides match TRBD1. There are 12 residues in the CDR3. Trimming cost V 7 bases and J 4 bases; bases outside gene matches: 4. The CDR3 DNA sequence: TGTGCCAGCACCCAGGGACAGTACGAGCAGTACTTC. This sequence encodes CASTQGQYEQYF.

This clonotype was observed at least ten times. This chain links TRBV6-2 or TRBV6-3 with TRBJ2-2; 7 bases align to TRBD1. The CDR3 runs to 18 residues. Germline values: CDR1 MNHEY, CDR2 SVGEGT. Unmatched junction bases numbered 9, after V lost 0 bases and J lost 2 bases. The CDR3 sequence: CASSYSLDRVLNTGELFF. The CDR3 DNA sequence: TGTGCCAGCAGTTACTCTCTTGACAGGGTGTTAAACACCGGGGAGCTGTTTTTT.

This clonotype was counted at least ten times. The chain uses TRBV20-1 and TRBJ2-7, with 11 bases identical to TRBD2. The CDR3 spans 16 residues. CDR1 and CDR2 from the germline V gene are DFQATT and SNEGSKA (reference sequence). V lost 5 bases, J lost 4 bases, and 13 bases stayed unmatched. CDR3 sequence: CSAGMPLAGGGYEQYF. CDR3 nucleotides: TGCAGTGCTGGAATGCCCCTAGCGGGAGGAGGGTACGAGCAGTACTTC.

The rearrangement joins TRBV6-2 or TRBV6-3 to TRBJ2-1, with D possibly being TRBD1 or TRBD2 (6 bases each). Germline assignment: CDR1 MNHEY and CDR2 SVGEGT. With 4 bases removed from V and 7 bases from J, the gap between germline ends came to 14 bases. The CDR3 contains 14 residues. As DNA, the CDR3 is TGTGCCAGCAGTTTCACAGGGCGGGGTAATGAGCAGTTCTTC. Its translation: CASSFTGRGNEQFF.